The source of this T cell receptor gamma chain is a study of γδ T cells in repeated Plasmodium falciparum infection. TCRdb called clones from the multiplex PCR reads again using CATT. This table has about 15,000 gamma-chain clones, roughly 1.7% appearing once. Comment on this clone: TCRdb's entry gives the protein of a much larger clone, which mismatches this DNA's translation at residue 16, likely from a read error; the protein reported here is translated from the DNA.

The sequence was obtained from a pool of human donors (malaria-infected and uninfected, not separated). Sequenced material: gamma-delta T cells from blood.

CDR3 DNA: TGTGCCTTGTGGGAGGTGTCTCAAGTTGGTAGAGAGTTGGGCAAAGAAATCAAGGTATTT. This gives the protein CALWEVSQVGRELGKEIKVF. The V gene is TRGV9, the J gene TRGJP. Because TCRdb records no J gene, it was assigned here through a match of the DNA to germline. Germline CDR1 reads GITISATS; CDR2 reads ISYDGTV (reference sequence). This CDR3 has 20 residues.